These 20 T cell receptor beta chains were all obtained from the same sample, sequenced in a study of CD8 T cells in Susac syndrome. The authors reverse transcribed about 0.5 to 1 ug RNA with random hexamers. Via MiXCR, TCRdb re-called the immunoSEQ multiplex PCR reads, giving one row per CDR3 protein. Of approximately 150,000 distinct CDR3 sequences listed, roughly 94% were seen once; the top ten hold about 0.09%. Sequencing was carried out using CD4+ T cells from PBMCs. The receptors come from a human donor with multiple sclerosis.

The V and J genes are TRBV25-1 and TRBJ2-5; D is unclear. Between the trimmed V and J ends, which lost 6 bases and 2 bases, there was a span of 13 bases. The CDR3 is 14 amino acids. The germline V gene encodes CDR1 MGHDK and CDR2 SYGVNS. CDR3 bases: TGTGCCAGCAGCAGTTACGAAGGTCAAGAGACCCAGTACTTC. This gives the protein CASSSYEGQETQYF. The full variable domain, completed using reference TRBV25-1 and TRBJ2-5, is EADIYQTPRYLVIGTGKKITLECSQTMGHDKMYWYQQDPGMELHLIHYSYGVNSTEKGDLSSESTVSRIRTEHFPLTLESARPSHTSQYLCASSSYEGQETQYFGPGTRLLVL.

V and J are TRBV25-1 and TRBJ2-7; 8 nucleotides line up with TRBD1. Germline lookup yields CDR1 MGHDK and CDR2 SYGVNS. This CDR3 comprises 12 residues. Trimming removed 8 bases from V and 2 bases from J; junction bases left unmatched: 2. The CDR3 region has the DNA TGTGCCAGCGGACAGGGACCCTACGAGCAGTACTTC. Its protein product is CASGQGPYEQYF.

V usage is TRBV12-3 or TRBV12-4 and J usage is TRBJ1-5, with D perhaps TRBD1 (6 bases). With 6 bases removed from V and 1 base from J, the gap between germline ends came to 16 bases. The CDR3 runs 16 residues. CDR3 in DNA: TGTGCCAGCAGACCTACGGGGGGGCGGAGCAATCAGCCCCAGCATTTT. Translating it yields CASRPTGGRSNQPQHF.

This rearrangement joins TRBV7-2 to TRBJ1-4, with no clear D. The germline V gene has CDR1 SGHTA and CDR2 FQGNSA. V shed 1 base and J shed 8 bases, with 14 bases lying between them. The CDR3 consists of 15 residues. CDR3 DNA sequence: TGTGCCAGCAGCTTAGGCCCCCGGGGATCGGAAAAACTGTTTTTT. This encodes CASSLGPRGSEKLFF. Looking up the rest from reference TRBV7-2 and TRBJ1-4 gives the full variable domain: GAGVSQSPSNKVTEKGKDVELRCDPISGHTALYWYRQSLGQGLEFLIYFQGNSAPDKSGLPSDRFSAERTGGSVSTLTIQRTQQEDSAVYLCASSLGPRGSEKLFFGSGTQLSVL.

This clonotype was observed a single time. The rearrangement links TRBV30 to TRBJ1-2; the D is unclear. V dropped 0 bases and J dropped 8 bases, with 10 bases sitting between them. This CDR3 spans 12 amino acids. Per the germline V gene, CDR1 is GTSNPN and CDR2 is SVGIG (reference sequence). CDR3 DNA sequence: TGTGCCTGGAGTGTCATTACGGGCGGCTACACCTTC. Protein sequence: CAWSVITGGYTF.

The chain combines TRBV5-6 with TRBJ2-4; TRBD1 is a possible D gene (6 bases). V lost 4 bases, J lost 0 bases, and 8 bases lay in between. The CDR3 loop spans 14 amino acids. The germline V gene encodes CDR1 SGHDT and CDR2 YYEEEE. CDR3 amino acids: CASSRTAAKNIQYF. DNA for the CDR3: TGTGCCAGCAGCAGGACAGCAGCCAAAAACATTCAGTACTTC.

This chain connects TRBV3-1 to TRBJ2-1, with D possibly TRBD1 on 6 matching bases. The length of the CDR3 is 13 residues. The V end lost 4 bases, the J end lost 7 bases, and 11 bases lay between the germline ends. Germline loops: CDR1 LGHDT, CDR2 YNNKEL (reference sequence). Here the CDR3 reads CASSLSQGNEQFF. The CDR3 DNA reads as TGTGCCAGCAGCCTGTCACAGGGAAATGAGCAGTTCTTC.

This clonotype showed up just once. The V and J genes are TRBV20-1 and TRBJ1-2; the match to TRBD1 covers 10 bases. With 5 bases clipped from V and 8 bases from J, the junction kept 5 bases outside the gene matches. This CDR3 is built from 12 residues. CDR1 and CDR2 (germline): DFQATT, SNEGSKA (reference sequence). DNA of the CDR3: TGCAGTGCTTATGACAGGGGGCCCGGCTACACCTTC. It codes for CSAYDRGPGYTF.

This clonotype is a singleton in its sample. The CDR3, as DNA: TGTGCCAGCTCCGCAGCCTCCGATGAGCAGTTCTTC. This translates into CASSAASDEQFF. This rearrangement joins TRBV18 to TRBJ2-1; D gene unclear. Trimming cost V 6 bases and J 8 bases, with 11 bases left between them. This CDR3 spans 12 amino acids. Per germline, CDR1 KGHSH and CDR2 LQKENI. Variable domain in full (rest from reference TRBV18 and TRBJ2-1): NAGVMQNPRHLVRRRGQEARLRCSPMKGHSHVYWYRQLPEEGLKFMVYLQKENIIDESGMPKERFSAEFPKEGPSILRIQQVVRGDSAAYFCASSAASDEQFFGPGTRLTVL.

This chain uses TRBV28 with TRBJ2-7; no clear D. V was trimmed by 6 bases and J by 2 bases, leaving 8 bases between them. Germline lookup yields CDR1 MDHEN and CDR2 SYDVKM. The CDR3 has 12 residues. In DNA, the CDR3 is TGTGCCAGCAGATCAGGAGCCTACGAGCAGTACTTC. It translates to CASRSGAYEQYF.

In its sample, this clonotype was seen a few times. The J gene is TRBJ2-7, the V gene TRBV29-1; D possibly corresponds to TRBD1 (6 bases). This CDR3 has 12 residues. Germline CDR1 and CDR2: SQVTM and ANQGSEA. Trimming took 3 bases from V and 2 from J, leaving 8 bases between them. The CDR3 region has the DNA TGCAGCGTTGAGGGGGACACCTACGAGCAGTACTTC. It codes for CSVEGDTYEQYF.

The CDR3 DNA reads TGTGCCAGCAGTTTCACAGGGTATGGGACCCAGTACTTC. Protein sequence: CASSFTGYGTQYF. V usage is TRBV27 and J usage is TRBJ2-5; TRBD1 is a possible D gene (6 bases). Between the trimmed V and J ends, which lost 3 bases and 7 bases, there was a span of 12 bases. The germline CDR1 and CDR2 sequences are MNHEY and SMNVEV (reference sequence). This CDR3 is 13 amino acids long.

V usage is TRBV5-4 and J usage is TRBJ1-2; D perhaps matches TRBD1 (6 bases). The CDR3 totals 16 residues. Germline loops: CDR1 SGHNT, CDR2 YYREEE (reference sequence). Trimming removed 7 bases at V and 5 bases at J, with 24 bases between. The CDR3 nucleotides are TGTGCCAGCGGCTCCAGCGGGACATCTGCCCTATATGGCTACACCTTC. Translation gives CASGSSGTSALYGYTF. Full variable domain (missing parts from reference TRBV5-4 and TRBJ1-2): ETGVTQSPTHLIKTRGQQVTLRCSSQSGHNTVSWYQQALGQGPQFIFQYYREEENGRGNFPPRFSGLQFPNYSSELNVNALELDDSALYLCASGSSGTSALYGYTFGSGTRLTVV.

The chain employs TRBV27 and TRBJ1-4; no firm D call. CDR1 and CDR2 (germline): MNHEY, SMNVEV (reference sequence). The CDR3 is made up of 14 amino acids. The V end lost 2 bases, the J end lost 0 bases, and 4 bases lay between the germline ends. The CDR3 spells CASSLKATNEKLFF. In nucleotides, the CDR3 is TGTGCCAGCAGTTTAAAGGCAACTAATGAAAAACTGTTTTTT.

J is TRBJ2-2 and V is TRBV30, with 7 bases fitting TRBD2. With V trimmed by 3 bases and J by 6 bases, 7 bases remained unmatched. CDR1 is GTSNPN, CDR2 SVGIG, per germline (reference sequence). CDR3 length: 14 amino acids. This CDR3 reads CAWRGVRGAGELFF. The CDR3 region has the DNA TGTGCCTGGAGGGGGGTTCGGGGGGCCGGGGAGCTGTTTTTT.

This chain joins TRBV6-1 and TRBJ2-3; a possible D gene is TRBD2 (5 bases). V dropped 1 base and J dropped 8 bases, with 13 bases sitting between them. The CDR3 length is 14 residues. Germline values: CDR1 MNHNS, CDR2 SASEGT. The CDR3 region has the DNA TGTGCCAGCAGTGAAGGGCGGGCCGGGCGTACGCAGTATTTT. The encoded protein is CASSEGRAGRTQYF.

This chain's CDR3 is CSAPPGNTGELFF. Here the CDR3 DNA reads TGCAGTGCCCCACCCGGGAACACCGGGGAGCTGTTTTTT. This chain uses TRBV20-1 with TRBJ2-2; D remains ambiguous. V was cut by 6 bases and J by 1 base, with 9 bases left in between. The CDR3 sequence is 13 residues long. From germline, CDR1 is DFQATT and CDR2 SNEGSKA (reference sequence).

The chain uses TRBV12-3 or TRBV12-4 and TRBJ2-4; D is possibly TRBD1 (6 bases). The CDR3 totals 14 residues. V shed 4 bases and J shed 9 bases, with 16 bases lying between them. The CDR3 DNA follows: TGTGCCAGCAGTTACTCACAGGGTATCCCCATTCAGTACTTC. Amino acids: CASSYSQGIPIQYF.

This chain joins TRBV7-2 and TRBJ2-5; D is unresolved. The germline V gene has CDR1 SGHTA and CDR2 FQGNSA. The CDR3 consists of 14 residues. V lost 1 base and J lost 5, with 11 bases in between. The CDR3 protein is CASSLDPHEETQYF. CDR3 DNA: TGTGCCAGCAGCTTAGATCCACATGAGGAGACCCAGTACTTC.

The gene calls are TRBV9 and TRBJ2-4; D remains unclear. Germline V gene lookup returns CDR1 SGDLS and CDR2 YYNGEE. V was pared by 3 bases and J by 6 bases, with 13 bases between. The CDR3 has 14 residues. CDR3 sequence (DNA): TGTGCCAGCAGCGGTGTGGGTGGTGCAAACATTCAGTACTTC. Encoded protein: CASSGVGGANIQYF.